A selection of T cell receptor beta chains follows, all from one sample in a study of cytomegalovirus exposure and HLA in healthy donors. Assay: immunoSEQ multiplex PCR; the TCRdb copy retains only in-frame clones and omits some. The table includes some 150,000 clones, 75% to 90% detected once. The sequencing input was PBMCs. The receptors were sampled from a woman in her 30s in good health and CMV-seronegative. The CDR3 runs from the conserved cysteine through the conserved F or W. Fields, in order: V gene, J gene, D gene, clone size, CDR3 protein, CDR3 DNA. The D gene is left open where the match is weak. Size is stated for part of the rows, as once, few or many counts, or as a class when the clone is expanded.

v_call: TRBV10-2
j_call: TRBJ2-5
d_call: -
clone_size: -
cdr3_aa: CASSEVTANLQETQYF
cdr3_nt: TGCGCCAGCAGTGAGGTTACAGCAAACCTCCAAGAGACCCAGTACTTC

v_call: TRBV7-6
j_call: TRBJ2-7
d_call: -
clone_size: -
cdr3_aa: CASSSHPRGVEQYF
cdr3_nt: TGTGCCAGCAGCTCCCACCCCAGGGGGGTAGAGCAGTACTTC

v_call: TRBV9
j_call: TRBJ1-5
d_call: TRBD1
clone_size: -
cdr3_aa: CASSRQGRGNQPQHF
cdr3_nt: TGTGCCAGCAGCCGACAGGGTAGAGGCAATCAGCCCCAGCATTTT

v_call: TRBV4-3
j_call: TRBJ2-7
d_call: -
clone_size: -
cdr3_aa: CASSQDLNSAYEQYF
cdr3_nt: TGCGCCAGCAGCCAAGATCTCAACAGTGCCTACGAGCAGTACTTC

v_call: TRBV18
j_call: TRBJ2-7
d_call: TRBD1
clone_size: -
cdr3_aa: CASSPTGTGDEQYF
cdr3_nt: TGTGCCAGCTCACCAACCGGGACAGGGGACGAGCAGTACTTC

v_call: TRBV2
j_call: TRBJ1-2
d_call: -
clone_size: once
cdr3_aa: CASSEPVGVGSYGYTF
cdr3_nt: TGTGCCAGCAGTGAACCTGTGGGCGTGGGGAGCTATGGCTACACCTTC

v_call: TRBV10-1
j_call: TRBJ1-1
d_call: -
clone_size: few
cdr3_aa: CASRPGGWNTEAFF
cdr3_nt: TGCGCCAGCAGACCCGGGGGTTGGAACACTGAAGCTTTCTTT

v_call: TRBV5-1
j_call: TRBJ2-5
d_call: -
clone_size: -
cdr3_aa: CASSLGLAQETQYF
cdr3_nt: TGCGCCAGCAGCTTGGGTTTAGCTCAAGAGACCCAGTACTTC

v_call: TRBV5-1
j_call: TRBJ1-1
d_call: -
clone_size: -
cdr3_aa: CASSLAGDDTEAFF
cdr3_nt: TGCGCCAGCAGCTTGGCAGGGGATGACACTGAAGCTTTCTTT

v_call: TRBV7-2
j_call: TRBJ2-7
d_call: -
clone_size: -
cdr3_aa: CASSLAGGAYEQYF
cdr3_nt: TGTGCCAGCAGCTTAGCCGGGGGTGCCTACGAGCAGTACTTC

v_call: TRBV7-3
j_call: TRBJ1-2
d_call: -
clone_size: -
cdr3_aa: CASSSQGIGNYGYTF
cdr3_nt: TGTGCCAGCAGCTCACAGGGAATCGGCAACTATGGCTACACCTTC

v_call: TRBV4-1
j_call: TRBJ1-3
d_call: -
clone_size: -
cdr3_aa: CASSLKRTAFSGNTIYF
cdr3_nt: TGCGCCAGCAGCCTAAAACGGACAGCGTTCTCTGGAAACACCATATATTTT

v_call: TRBV7-3
j_call: TRBJ1-1
d_call: -
clone_size: once
cdr3_aa: CASSLWEGREAFF
cdr3_nt: TGTGCCAGCAGCTTATGGGAGGGACGCGAAGCTTTCTTT

v_call: TRBV7-3
j_call: TRBJ2-3
d_call: TRBD2
clone_size: -
cdr3_aa: CASSQNGGATDTQYF
cdr3_nt: TGTGCCAGCAGCCAAAACGGGGGGGCAACAGATACGCAGTATTTT

v_call: TRBV2
j_call: TRBJ1-1
d_call: -
clone_size: -
cdr3_aa: CASRDSGGAFF
cdr3_nt: TGTGCCAGCAGGGACAGCGGGGGAGCTTTCTTT

v_call: TRBV10-3
j_call: TRBJ2-7
d_call: -
clone_size: -
cdr3_aa: CAISELTLGTYEQYF
cdr3_nt: TGTGCCATCAGTGAGTTAACTCTAGGTACCTACGAGCAGTACTTC

v_call: TRBV7-2
j_call: TRBJ2-7
d_call: TRBD1
clone_size: -
cdr3_aa: CASSRKRWDSSYEQYF
cdr3_nt: TGTGCCAGCAGCCGAAAGCGGTGGGACAGCTCCTACGAGCAGTACTTC

v_call: TRBV5-1
j_call: TRBJ2-7
d_call: TRBD2
clone_size: -
cdr3_aa: CASSAGLVWNEQYF
cdr3_nt: TGCGCCAGCAGCGCCGGACTAGTTTGGAACGAGCAGTACTTC

v_call: TRBV27
j_call: TRBJ2-2
d_call: -
clone_size: -
cdr3_aa: CASSPFPLTNTGELFF
cdr3_nt: TGTGCCAGCAGTCCTTTCCCACTGACGAACACCGGGGAGCTGTTTTTT

v_call: TRBV9
j_call: TRBJ1-1
d_call: TRBD1
clone_size: few
cdr3_aa: CASSVAPTGPTNTEAFF
cdr3_nt: TGTGCCAGCAGCGTAGCGCCGACAGGGCCGACGAACACTGAAGCTTTCTTT

v_call: TRBV19
j_call: TRBJ2-7
d_call: -
clone_size: -
cdr3_aa: CASSIKSSYEQYF
cdr3_nt: TGTGCCAGTAGTATTAAGTCCAGCTACGAGCAGTACTTC

v_call: TRBV7-9
j_call: TRBJ2-3
d_call: -
clone_size: -
cdr3_aa: CSSSLGGRQSTDTQYF
cdr3_nt: TGTTCCAGCAGCTTAGGGGGGAGGCAAAGCACAGATACGCAGTATTTT

v_call: TRBV6-1
j_call: TRBJ2-7
d_call: -
clone_size: -
cdr3_aa: CASSEDRDYEQYF
cdr3_nt: TGTGCCAGCAGTGAAGACAGAGATTACGAGCAGTACTTC

v_call: TRBV5-4
j_call: TRBJ2-7
d_call: TRBD2
clone_size: -
cdr3_aa: CASSLGSGGSSYEQYF
cdr3_nt: TGTGCCAGCAGCTTGGGTAGCGGGGGAAGCTCCTACGAGCAGTACTTC

v_call: TRBV6-5
j_call: TRBJ1-1
d_call: -
clone_size: few
cdr3_aa: CASSYSTGVNTEAFF
cdr3_nt: TGTGCCAGCAGTTATTCGACGGGGGTGAACACTGAAGCTTTCTTT

v_call: TRBV30
j_call: TRBJ2-2
d_call: -
clone_size: -
cdr3_aa: CAWSVRRDTGELFF
cdr3_nt: TGTGCCTGGAGTGTTCGCCGAGACACCGGGGAGCTGTTTTTT